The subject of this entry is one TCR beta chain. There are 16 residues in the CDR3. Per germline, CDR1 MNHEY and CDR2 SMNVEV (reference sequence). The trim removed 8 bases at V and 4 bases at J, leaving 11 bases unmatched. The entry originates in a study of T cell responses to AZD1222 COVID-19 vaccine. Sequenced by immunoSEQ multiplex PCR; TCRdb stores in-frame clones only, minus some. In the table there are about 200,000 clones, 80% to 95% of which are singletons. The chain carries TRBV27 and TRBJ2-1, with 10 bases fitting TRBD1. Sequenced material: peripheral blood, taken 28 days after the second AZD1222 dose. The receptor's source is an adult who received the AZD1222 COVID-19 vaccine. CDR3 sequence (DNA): TGTGCCAGCGGGCCTCTATGGACAGGGGGGTACAATGAGCAGTTCTTC. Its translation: CASGPLWTGGYNEQFF.